The 20 T cell receptor beta chains below come from one sample, sequenced in a study of beta chain features in type 1 diabetes. These TCRs' antigens remain unknown. The sequenced template was cDNA made from the entire isolated RNA. Sequenced by immunoSEQ multiplex PCR; TCRdb stores in-frame clones only, minus some. The sample includes hundreds of thousands of clones, 11% of them seen just once. Study conclusions and caveats: Shorter TCRB CDR3s, moderately but significantly so, marked every one of the four CD4+ subsets in Type 1 diabetes patients.

Sequenced sample: naive CD4+ T cells from blood. These receptors were collected from a man aged 25-45 years with type 1 diabetes.

This clone was observed a handful of times. The rearrangement links TRBV7-9 to TRBJ2-1; TRBD2 aligns across 15 bases. CDR1 and CDR2 from the germline V gene are SEHNR and FQNEAQ (reference sequence). Losses at the gene ends were 4 bases for V and 5 bases for J; bases not matched to a gene: 3. CDR3 length: 16 residues. The CDR3 sequence: CASSSGTSGRNNEQFF. The CDR3 DNA reads as TGTGCCAGCAGCTCGGGGACTAGCGGGAGGAACAATGAGCAGTTCTTC.

This clone was observed a few times. This chain's CDR3 is CASRLAANEQFF. In DNA, the CDR3 is TGCGCCAGCCGACTAGCGGCCAATGAGCAGTTCTTC. The rearrangement links TRBV5-1 to TRBJ2-1, with 9 bases lining up with TRBD2. Germline trimming cut 7 bases from V and 6 bases from J; bases unmatched to any gene: 2. The CDR3 is 12 amino acids. Germline V CDR1 and CDR2: SGHRS, YFSETQ.

The chain joins TRBV11-2 to TRBJ1-4, with 7 nucleotides matching TRBD1. The CDR3 spans 14 residues. J was trimmed by 4 bases and V by 5 bases; bases with no gene match: 4. CDR1 and CDR2 from the germline V gene are SGHAT and FQNNGV. The CDR3 reads CASSTRDSNEKLFF. The CDR3 region has the DNA TGTGCCAGCAGCACCCGGGACAGTAATGAAAAACTGTTTTTT.

This clone occurred a few times. The chain has TRBV18 and TRBJ2-1, with 10 bases identical to TRBD2. The CDR3 totals 16 residues. Germline CDR1 and CDR2: KGHSH and LQKENI. The ends lost 2 bases at V and 9 bases at J; junction bases unmatched: 10. CDR3 nucleotide sequence: TGTGCCAGCTCACCAGCTAGCGGGGGATACAAGGGTGAGCAGTTCTTC. Protein sequence: CASSPASGGYKGEQFF.

This clone was counted only a few times. The chain employs TRBV5-6 and TRBJ1-3, with a tentative D call TRBD1 (5 bases). Germline V CDR1 and CDR2: SGHDT, YYEEEE. V lost 0 bases and J 15 bases, leaving 13 bases between the germline ends. The CDR3 is 12 residues long. The CDR3 nucleotides are TGTGCCAGCAGCTTGGAGTTAGGGGCCCAATATTTT. Its protein is CASSLELGAQYF.

The chain has TRBV7-9 and TRBJ1-2; tentative D call: TRBD1 (6 bases). The germline V and J ends were trimmed by 7 bases and 1 base, with 10 bases remaining between them. The CDR3 totals 13 residues. CDR1 and CDR2 (germline): SEHNR, FQNEAQ (reference sequence). CDR3 sequence: CASMRGNNYGYTF. The CDR3 DNA reads as TGTGCCAGCATGAGGGGGAATAACTATGGCTACACCTTC.

The rearrangement joins TRBV29-1 to TRBJ1-1; no reliable D call. Per germline, CDR1 SQVTM and CDR2 ANQGSEA. Trimming left V 3 bases short and J 4 bases short, with 9 bases between. The CDR3 is made up of 12 amino acids. In DNA, the CDR3 is TGCAGCGTTGATACCCCCGGCACTGAAGCTTTCTTT. Translation gives CSVDTPGTEAFF.

This clone was detected only a few times. The rearrangement joins TRBV19 to TRBJ1-5, with 10 bases identical to TRBD1. CDR1 is LNHDA, CDR2 SQIVND, per germline (reference sequence). The CDR3 has 15 amino acids. V dropped 9 bases and J dropped 0; count of bases not matched to a gene: 5. CDR3 loop: CASGQGDYSNQPQHF. The CDR3 DNA is TGTGCCAGCGGACAGGGGGATTATAGCAATCAGCCCCAGCATTTT.

The chain carries TRBV27 and TRBJ2-7, with 7 bases lining up with TRBD1. CDR1 MNHEY and CDR2 SMNVEV come from the germline V gene (reference sequence). V lost 4 bases and J lost 4; bases outside the gene matches: 7. CDR3 size: 14 residues. The CDR3: CASSSRGLRYEQYF. The CDR3 bases are TGTGCCAGCAGTTCAAGGGGGCTCAGGTACGAGCAGTACTTC.

For the CDR3, the DNA is TGTGCCAGCAGCCTCAGAGAGCGGGGCGGAGGGTCACCCCTCCACTTT. Its translation: CASSLRERGGGSPLHF. The V and J genes are TRBV4-2 and TRBJ1-6; the D gene is possibly TRBD1 (5 bases). This CDR3 spans 16 amino acids. The germline V gene has CDR1 LGHNA and CDR2 YNFKEQ. V gave up 4 bases and J gave up 10 bases, with 20 bases separating them.

V and J are TRBV5-6 and TRBJ2-4, with D possibly being TRBD1 (6 bases). Per the germline V gene, CDR1 is SGHDT and CDR2 is YYEEEE. The CDR3 runs to 16 residues. V was clipped by 3 bases and J by 1 base, with 14 bases between them. CDR3 sequence: CASSWGRTEAKNIQYF. CDR3 DNA sequence: TGTGCCAGCAGCTGGGGGCGCACCGAGGCCAAAAACATTCAGTACTTC.

This clone turned up a few times. The gene calls are TRBV30 and TRBJ1-1; D remains unclear. The CDR3 runs 12 residues. V was cut by 6 bases and J by 0 bases, with 8 bases left in between. Looked up from germline, CDR1 is GTSNPN and CDR2 is SVGIG (reference sequence). The CDR3, as DNA: TGTGCCTGTAGAAAAATGAACACTGAAGCTTTCTTT. As protein: CACRKMNTEAFF.

The chain joins TRBV5-4 to TRBJ1-2; D is uncertain. Germline values: CDR1 SGHNT, CDR2 YYREEE (reference sequence). The CDR3 contains 14 residues. Trimming pared 4 bases from V and 8 bases from J, leaving 18 bases between. CDR3 region: CASSQALRDQGYTF. In nucleotides, the CDR3 is TGTGCCAGCAGCCAGGCTCTCCGAGATCAGGGCTACACCTTC.

This clone was counted a few times. The chain has TRBV5-6 and TRBJ2-2, with D perhaps matching TRBD2 (5 bases). V lost 5 bases to trimming and J lost 1 base, with 12 bases between them. The CDR3 loop spans 15 amino acids. Germline CDR1 and CDR2: SGHDT and YYEEEE. The CDR3: CASRTLAGNTGELFF. CDR3 DNA: TGTGCCAGCAGGACGCTAGCAGGGAACACCGGGGAGCTGTTTTTT. Full variable domain (missing parts from reference TRBV5-6 and TRBJ2-2): DAGVTQSPTHLIKTRGQQVTLRCSPKSGHDTVSWYQQALGQGPQFIFQYYEEEERQRGNFPDRFSGHQFPNYSSELNVNALLLGDSALYLCASRTLAGNTGELFFGEGSRLTVL.

This clone was counted between two and nine times. The V and J genes are TRBV27 and TRBJ1-2; 7 positions agree with TRBD1. The germline V gene encodes CDR1 MNHEY and CDR2 SMNVEV (reference sequence). The V segment lost 2 bases and the J segment 6 bases; nucleotides outside the gene matches: 6. This CDR3 spans 14 amino acids. The CDR3 sequence: CASSLGTARDGYTF. The CDR3 DNA reads TGTGCCAGCAGTTTAGGGACAGCGAGGGATGGCTACACCTTC.

The rearrangement joins TRBV7-9 to TRBJ2-2; the D is unclear. Germline assignment: CDR1 SEHNR and CDR2 FQNEAQ (reference sequence). This CDR3 region has 14 residues. Trimming took off 7 bases at V and 0 bases at J, with 9 bases between the two ends. CDR3 loop: CASKETTNTGELFF. In DNA form, the CDR3 reads TGTGCCAGCAAAGAGACAACGAACACCGGGGAGCTGTTTTTT.

The V gene is TRBV6-4, the J gene TRBJ1-5, with a possible D match to TRBD1 (5 bases). This CDR3 contains 15 residues. Germline lookup yields CDR1 MRHNA and CDR2 SNTAGT. Trimming pared 0 bases from V and 6 bases from J, leaving 12 bases between. CDR3 amino acids: CASSDSGGVGQPQHF. The CDR3 nucleotides read TGTGCCAGCAGTGACTCTGGAGGGGTGGGTCAGCCCCAGCATTTT.

This rearrangement joins TRBV5-1 to TRBJ1-1; perhaps TRBD1 as D (5 bases). The CDR3 consists of 14 residues. Per the germline V gene, CDR1 is SGHRS and CDR2 is YFSETQ. V gave up 0 bases and J gave up 5 bases, with 11 bases separating them. CDR3 protein: CASSLGQGGTEAFF. The DNA for the CDR3 is TGCGCCAGCAGCTTGGGGCAGGGTGGGACTGAAGCTTTCTTT.

The gene calls are TRBV4-2 and TRBJ2-3; TRBD2 matches 8 bases. V shed 1 base, J shed 2 bases, and the junction held 8 bases outside the gene matches. Per the germline V gene, CDR1 is LGHNA and CDR2 is YNFKEQ. The CDR3 extends over 17 amino acids. The CDR3 region is CASSQVPGGAYTDTQYF. DNA for the CDR3: TGTGCCAGCAGCCAAGTCCCCGGGGGGGCTTACACAGATACGCAGTATTTT.

This clone has only a few counts. This chain uses TRBV6-5 with TRBJ2-7, with D possibly being TRBD1 (5 bases). Trimming left V 4 bases short and J 9 bases short, with 13 bases between. The V gene's germline CDR1 is MNHEY and CDR2 SVGAGI. CDR3 size: 12 residues. CDR3 nucleotides: TGTGCCAGCAGTTCTCCCTCAGGGATGCAGTACTTC. Protein product: CASSSPSGMQYF.